One and the same sample provided the 18 T cell receptor beta chains below, sequenced in a study of naive and memory T cell subsets. The beta constant-region primer was an equimolar mix of two oligonucleotides covering TRBC1 and TRBC2. TCRdb used MiXCR to reprocess the UMI-ligation and nested PCR reads, holding one entry per CDR3 protein. The sample consists of tens of thousands of distinct CDR3 sequences, about 14% of them appearing once. Sequenced sample: effector memory CD4+ T cells from blood. As for subset: effector memory, CD45RA- CD27-. The source is a human donor in good health.

This clonotype was counted a few times. The rearrangement uses TRBV2 and TRBJ1-1; a weak D match, TRBD1 (5 bases). V was shortened by 6 bases and J by 11 bases, with 13 bases between the two germline ends. The CDR3 is 11 residues long. Germline CDR1 is SNHLY and CDR2 is FYNNEI. The CDR3 is CASSQTVDAFF. The DNA for the CDR3 is TGTGCCAGCAGCCAGACAGTAGACGCTTTCTTT.

The chain couples TRBV5-4 to TRBJ2-1, with D possibly being TRBD1 or TRBD2 (5 bases each). Germline V lookup: CDR1 SGHNT, CDR2 YYREEE (reference sequence). The V end lost 5 bases, the J end lost 1 base, and 16 bases lay between the germline ends. The CDR3 runs 16 residues. In DNA, the CDR3 is TGTGCCAGCAGGGGTCCAGGGACGGGGTCCTACAATGAGCAGTTCTTC. It specifies CASRGPGTGSYNEQFF.

This clonotype has more than one count but fewer than ten. The chain carries TRBV19 and TRBJ1-1, with D perhaps matching TRBD1 (6 bases). The V and J ends lost 1 base and 3 bases respectively, with 12 bases between them. The CDR3 totals 15 residues. Germline CDR1 reads LNHDA; CDR2 reads SQIVND (reference sequence). The CDR3 DNA reads TGTGCCAGTAGTATAGGTGGGGGCGCCGACACTGAAGCTTTCTTT. It translates to CASSIGGGADTEAFF.

This clonotype was picked up many times. The chain carries TRBV5-4 and TRBJ2-5, with 8 nucleotides matching TRBD1. CDR1 and CDR2 from the germline V gene are SGHNT and YYREEE (reference sequence). J gave up 5 bases and V 4 bases, and 7 bases lay outside the gene matches. This CDR3 region has 14 residues. The CDR3 bases are TGTGCCAGCAGCCCGGGACAGGCGAGGGAGACCCAGTACTTC. This gives the protein CASSPGQARETQYF.

As regards this clonotype: It is likely a read error, because the conserved phenylalanine at the end of the CDR3 is missing. The chain is built from TRBV2 and TRBJ2-7, with D perhaps matching TRBD1 (6 bases). In germline, CDR1 is SNHLY, CDR2 FYNNEI. The CDR3 has 19 amino acids. Between the trimmed V and J ends, which lost 3 bases and 0 bases, there was a span of 24 bases. The CDR3 DNA is TGTGCCAGCAGTGACCTTTTGCCCCCAAGAGGGACATTCTCCTACGAGCAGTACTAC. Residues: CASSDLLPPRGTFSYEQYY.

Only a few counts were recorded for this clonotype. Since a much larger clone is just one base distant, this may be a read error. The chain has TRBV10-1 and TRBJ2-7; the D is unclear. The germline gives CDR1 WNHNN, CDR2 SYGVQD (reference sequence). This CDR3 has 13 amino acids. The V and J ends lost 10 bases and 7 bases respectively, with 20 bases between them. The CDR3: CATAPVGILEQYF. CDR3 nucleotides: TGCGCCACCGCACCGGTCGGCATCTTGGAGCAGTACTTC.

This clonotype was seen more than once but under ten times. The chain links TRBV24-1 to TRBJ2-3, with D unclear. The V end lost 9 bases, the J end lost 4 bases, and 16 bases lay between the germline ends. CDR1 is KGHDR and CDR2 is SFDVKD in the germline V gene. There are 14 residues in the CDR3. The CDR3 sequence: CATEVGRSADTQYF. The CDR3 coding sequence is TGTGCCACCGAAGTCGGCAGGTCTGCAGATACGCAGTATTTT.

This clonotype has just a few counts. This sequence joins TRBV2 and TRBJ1-5; no clear D. Germline V gene lookup returns CDR1 SNHLY and CDR2 FYNNEI. The CDR3 is 13 residues long. Trimming took 3 bases from V and 9 from J, leaving 12 bases between them. The CDR3 loop reads CASSEGFRTPQHF. The CDR3 DNA is TGTGCCAGCAGTGAGGGCTTCCGAACGCCCCAGCATTTT. The complete variable domain, with remaining parts taken from reference TRBV2 and TRBJ1-5, reads EPEVTQTPSHQVTQMGQEVILRCVPISNHLYFYWYRQILGQKVEFLVSFYNNEISEKSEIFDDQFSVERPDGSNFTLKIRSTKLEDSAMYFCASSEGFRTPQHFGDGTRLSIL.

The chain couples TRBV27 to TRBJ2-2, with D hard to call. Deletions cut 5 bases from V and 6 bases from J, with 16 bases between. CDR3 length: 15 residues. The germline V gene has CDR1 MNHEY and CDR2 SMNVEV (reference sequence). Here the CDR3 reads CASSTGLRLPGELFF. The CDR3 DNA reads TGTGCCAGCAGTACTGGGCTTCGGTTACCCGGGGAGCTGTTTTTT.

The chain recombines TRBV11-2 with TRBJ2-5, with 7 bases aligning to TRBD2. The CDR3 is 16 residues long. After removal of 5 bases from V and 5 bases from J, the junction contained 14 bases not matched to a gene. Germline CDR1 SGHAT, CDR2 FQNNGV. As DNA, the CDR3 is TGTGCCAGCAGCCGGGGGGTCGGCGGGAGAAGGGAGACCCAGTACTTC. This codes for CASSRGVGGRRETQYF.

This chain uses TRBV3-1 with TRBJ2-7; TRBD2 matches at 11 bases. With V trimmed by 5 bases and J by 2 bases, 8 bases remained unmatched. The CDR3 covers 16 residues. Germline assignment: CDR1 LGHDT and CDR2 YNNKEL (reference sequence). CDR3 DNA: TGTGCCAGCAGCTTTCCCGGGACTAGCGGTACCTACGAGCAGTACTTC. This sequence encodes CASSFPGTSGTYEQYF.

The chain employs TRBV12-3 or TRBV12-4 and TRBJ1-5; no reliable D call. The length of the CDR3 is 14 residues. Trimming pared 5 bases from V and 7 bases from J, leaving 15 bases between. CDR3 DNA sequence: TGTGCCAGCAGTAACCGTATTTCCGGACAGCCCCAGCATTTT. Protein product: CASSNRISGQPQHF.

This clonotype has a count of ten or more. The rearrangement links TRBV2 to TRBJ1-5; D remains ambiguous. The CDR3 is 13 amino acids. The V end lost 3 bases, the J end lost 7 bases, and 10 bases lay between the germline ends. The germline V gene encodes CDR1 SNHLY and CDR2 FYNNEI. The CDR3 is CASSEGFRQPQHF. In DNA form, the CDR3 reads TGTGCCAGCAGTGAGGGTTTTAGGCAGCCCCAGCATTTT.

The gene calls are TRBV2 and TRBJ1-5; D may be TRBD1 (5 bases). CDR1 and CDR2 (germline): SNHLY, FYNNEI. V was pared by 4 bases and J by 6 bases, with 13 bases between. The CDR3 has 14 residues. In DNA form, the CDR3 reads TGTGCCAGCAGTGTATCCCCTGGGGGTCAGCCCCAGCATTTT. Residues: CASSVSPGGQPQHF.

The chain has TRBV6-1 and TRBJ2-7, with D perhaps matching TRBD1 (6 bases). Trimming took off 8 bases at V and 3 bases at J, with 20 bases between the two ends. This CDR3 has 15 amino acids. The V gene's germline CDR1 is MNHNS and CDR2 SASEGT. CDR3 sequence: CASGGPRDGIYEQYF. The CDR3 DNA is TGTGCCAGCGGGGGCCCTCGGGACGGTATCTACGAGCAGTACTTC.

This clonotype was detected only a few times. Its ends do not fully match the called genes, so a read error is possible. The gene calls are TRBV5-8 and TRBJ1-4; TRBD1 is a possible D gene (6 bases). CDR1 is SGHTS and CDR2 is YDEGEE in the germline V gene. CDR3 size: 13 residues. CDR3 loop: CASRTFGGHTELF. The CDR3 nucleotides are TGTGCCAGCAGGACCTTCGGGGGCCACACAGAGCTTTTT. Full variable domain (remainder filled in from reference TRBV5-8 and TRBJ1-4): EAGVTQSPTHLIKTRGQQATLRCSPISGHTSVYWYQQALGLGLQFLLWYDEGEERNRGNFPPRFSGRQFPNYSSELNVNALELEDSALYLCASRTFGGHTELFGSGTQLSVL.

Only a few counts were recorded for this clonotype. J is TRBJ1-1 and V is TRBV19; 9 bases map to TRBD1. The length of the CDR3 is 15 residues. The germline V gene has CDR1 LNHDA and CDR2 SQIVND (reference sequence). V was clipped by 5 bases and J by 1 base; unmatched bases: 5. This CDR3 is CASSPMTGGNTEAFF. The CDR3 DNA sequence: TGTGCCAGTAGTCCGATGACAGGGGGGAACACTGAAGCTTTCTTT.

This clonotype was observed at least ten times. This chain links TRBV5-4 with TRBJ1-2, with 12 bases lining up with TRBD1. CDR3 length: 20 amino acids. J was trimmed by 2 bases and V by 3 bases; bases with no gene match: 17. The V gene's germline CDR1 is SGHNT and CDR2 YYREEE (reference sequence). CDR3 amino acids: CASSSGTGGALSSGNYGYTF. As DNA, the CDR3 is TGTGCCAGCAGCTCGGGGACAGGGGGCGCCTTGAGCAGCGGCAACTATGGCTACACCTTC.